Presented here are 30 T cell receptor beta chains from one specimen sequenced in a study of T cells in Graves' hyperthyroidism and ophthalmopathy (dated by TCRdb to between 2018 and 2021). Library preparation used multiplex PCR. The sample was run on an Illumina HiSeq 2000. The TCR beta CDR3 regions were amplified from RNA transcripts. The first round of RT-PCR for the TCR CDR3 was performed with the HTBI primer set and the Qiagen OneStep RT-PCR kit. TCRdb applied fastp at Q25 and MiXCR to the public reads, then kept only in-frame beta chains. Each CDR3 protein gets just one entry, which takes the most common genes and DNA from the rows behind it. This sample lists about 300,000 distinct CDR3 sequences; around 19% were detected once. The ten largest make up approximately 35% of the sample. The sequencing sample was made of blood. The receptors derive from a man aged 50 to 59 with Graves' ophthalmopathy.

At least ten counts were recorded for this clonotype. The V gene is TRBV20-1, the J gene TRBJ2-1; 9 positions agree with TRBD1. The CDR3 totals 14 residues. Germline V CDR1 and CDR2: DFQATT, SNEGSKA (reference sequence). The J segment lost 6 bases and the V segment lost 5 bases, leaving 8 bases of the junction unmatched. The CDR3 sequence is CSAERQGEGNEQFF. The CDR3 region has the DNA TGCAGTGCTGAGAGACAGGGGGAGGGCAATGAGCAGTTCTTC.

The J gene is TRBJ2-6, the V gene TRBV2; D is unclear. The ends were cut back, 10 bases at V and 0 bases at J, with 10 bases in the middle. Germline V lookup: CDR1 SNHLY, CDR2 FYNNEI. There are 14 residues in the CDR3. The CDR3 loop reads CAITRFSGANVLTF. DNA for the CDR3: TGTGCCATTACTCGCTTCTCTGGGGCCAACGTCCTGACTTTC.

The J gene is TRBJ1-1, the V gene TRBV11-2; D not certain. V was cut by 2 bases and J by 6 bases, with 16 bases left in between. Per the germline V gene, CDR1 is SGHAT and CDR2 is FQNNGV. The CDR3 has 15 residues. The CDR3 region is CASSLRGGPGAEAFF. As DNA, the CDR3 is TGTGCCAGCAGCTTACGAGGCGGGCCCGGCGCTGAAGCTTTCTTT.

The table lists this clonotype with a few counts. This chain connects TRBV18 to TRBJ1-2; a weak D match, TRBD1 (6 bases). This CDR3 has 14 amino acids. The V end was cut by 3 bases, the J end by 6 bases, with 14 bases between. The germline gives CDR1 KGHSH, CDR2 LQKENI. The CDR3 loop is CASSPGGRADGYTF. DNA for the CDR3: TGTGCCAGCTCACCCGGGGGCAGGGCAGATGGCTACACCTTC.

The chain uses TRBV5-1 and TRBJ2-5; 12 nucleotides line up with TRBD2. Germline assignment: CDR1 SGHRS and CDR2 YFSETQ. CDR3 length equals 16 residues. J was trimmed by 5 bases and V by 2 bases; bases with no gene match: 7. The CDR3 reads CASSFSTSGRMETQYF. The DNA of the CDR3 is TGCGCCAGCAGCTTCTCCACTAGCGGGAGGATGGAGACCCAGTACTTC. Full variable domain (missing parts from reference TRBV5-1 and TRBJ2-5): KAGVTQTPRYLIKTRGQQVTLSCSPISGHRSVSWYQQTPGQGLQFLFEYFSETQRNKGNFPGRFSGRQFSNSRSEMNVSTLELGDSALYLCASSFSTSGRMETQYFGPGTRLLVL.

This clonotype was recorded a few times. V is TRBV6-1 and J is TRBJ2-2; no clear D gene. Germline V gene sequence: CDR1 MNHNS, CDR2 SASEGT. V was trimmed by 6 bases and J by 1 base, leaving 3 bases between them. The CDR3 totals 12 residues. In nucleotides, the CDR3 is TGTGCCAGCAGGGGGAACACCGGGGAGCTGTTTTTT. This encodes CASRGNTGELFF.

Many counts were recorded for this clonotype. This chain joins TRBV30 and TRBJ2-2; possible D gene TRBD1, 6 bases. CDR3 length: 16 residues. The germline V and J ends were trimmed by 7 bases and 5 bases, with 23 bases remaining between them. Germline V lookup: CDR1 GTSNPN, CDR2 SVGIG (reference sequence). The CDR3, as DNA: TGTGCCTCCAACCCTCGGACAGTCGTCAAGACCGGGGAGCTGTTTTTT. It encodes CASNPRTVVKTGELFF.

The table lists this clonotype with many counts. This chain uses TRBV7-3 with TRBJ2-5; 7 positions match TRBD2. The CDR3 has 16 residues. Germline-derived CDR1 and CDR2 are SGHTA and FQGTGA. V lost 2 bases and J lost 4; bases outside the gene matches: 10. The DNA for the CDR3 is TGTGCCAGCAGCTTAGGCCCCCCGGCGGGAGCAGAGACCCAGTACTTC. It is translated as CASSLGPPAGAETQYF.

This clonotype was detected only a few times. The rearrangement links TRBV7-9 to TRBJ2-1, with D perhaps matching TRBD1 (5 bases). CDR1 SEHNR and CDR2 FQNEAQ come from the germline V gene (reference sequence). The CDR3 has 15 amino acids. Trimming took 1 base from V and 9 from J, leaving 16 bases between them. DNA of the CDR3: TGTGCCAGCAGCTTAGGGACATTTCTACAAGGTGAGCAGTTCTTC. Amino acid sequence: CASSLGTFLQGEQFF.

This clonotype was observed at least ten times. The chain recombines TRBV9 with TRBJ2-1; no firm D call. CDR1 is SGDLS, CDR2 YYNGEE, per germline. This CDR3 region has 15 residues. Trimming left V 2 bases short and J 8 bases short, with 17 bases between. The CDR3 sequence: CASSVVHEYTYEQFF. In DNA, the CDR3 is TGTGCCAGCAGCGTTGTACACGAGTATACGTATGAGCAGTTCTTC. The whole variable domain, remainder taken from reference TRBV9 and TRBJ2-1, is DSGVTQTPKHLITATGQRVTLRCSPRSGDLSVYWYQQSLDQGLQFLIQYYNGEERAKGNILERFSAQQFPDLHSELNLSSLELGDSALYFCASSVVHEYTYEQFFGPGTRLTVL.

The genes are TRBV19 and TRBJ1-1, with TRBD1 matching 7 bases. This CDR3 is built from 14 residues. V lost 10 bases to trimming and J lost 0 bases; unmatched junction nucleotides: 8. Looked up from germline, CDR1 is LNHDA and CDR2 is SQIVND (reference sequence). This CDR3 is CATVQGTLNTEAFF. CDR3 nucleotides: TGTGCCACCGTACAGGGGACCTTGAACACTGAAGCTTTCTTT.

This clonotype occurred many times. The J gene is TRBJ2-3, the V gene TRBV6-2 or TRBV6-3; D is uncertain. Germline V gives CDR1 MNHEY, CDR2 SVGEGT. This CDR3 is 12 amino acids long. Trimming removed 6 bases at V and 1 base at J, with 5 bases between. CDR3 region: CASRIGTDTQYF. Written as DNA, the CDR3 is TGTGCCAGCAGGATTGGCACAGATACGCAGTATTTT.

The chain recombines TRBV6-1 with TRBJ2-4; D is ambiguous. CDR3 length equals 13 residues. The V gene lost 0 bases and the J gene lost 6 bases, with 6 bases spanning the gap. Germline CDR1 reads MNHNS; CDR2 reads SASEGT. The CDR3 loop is CASSEARRNIQYF. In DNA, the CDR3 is TGTGCCAGCAGTGAAGCCCGAAGAAACATTCAGTACTTC.

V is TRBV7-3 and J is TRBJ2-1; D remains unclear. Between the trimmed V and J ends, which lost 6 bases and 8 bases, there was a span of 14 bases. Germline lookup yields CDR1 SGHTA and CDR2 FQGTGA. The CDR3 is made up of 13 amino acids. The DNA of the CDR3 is TGTGCCAGCAGTCTGGGTGCAGGCGATGAGCAGTTCTTC. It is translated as CASSLGAGDEQFF. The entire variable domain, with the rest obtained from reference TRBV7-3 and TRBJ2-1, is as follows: GAGVSQTPSNKVTEKGKYVELRCDPISGHTALYWYRQSLGQGPEFLIYFQGTGAADDSGLPNDRFFAVRPEGSVSTLKIQRTERGDSAVYLCASSLGAGDEQFFGPGTRLTVL.

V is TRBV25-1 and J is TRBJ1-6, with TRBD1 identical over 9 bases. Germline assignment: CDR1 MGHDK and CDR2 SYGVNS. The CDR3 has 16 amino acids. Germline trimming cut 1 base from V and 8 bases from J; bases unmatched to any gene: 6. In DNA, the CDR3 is TGTGCCAGCAGTGAATGGGGACAGGGTGACGATTCACCCCTCCACTTT. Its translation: CASSEWGQGDDSPLHF.

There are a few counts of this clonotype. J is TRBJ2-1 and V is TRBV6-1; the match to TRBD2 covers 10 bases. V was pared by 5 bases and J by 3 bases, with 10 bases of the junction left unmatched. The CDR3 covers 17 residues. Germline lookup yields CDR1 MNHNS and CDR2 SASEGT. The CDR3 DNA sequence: TGTGCCAGCAGTTATTCCGCCGGGACTAGCGTCTACAATGAGCAGTTCTTC. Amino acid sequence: CASSYSAGTSVYNEQFF.

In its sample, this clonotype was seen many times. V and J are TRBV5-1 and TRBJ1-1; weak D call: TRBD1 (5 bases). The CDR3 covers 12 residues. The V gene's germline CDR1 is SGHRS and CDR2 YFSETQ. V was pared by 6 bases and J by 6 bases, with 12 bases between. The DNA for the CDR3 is TGCGCCAGCACCGGCGCAGGGCCTGAAGCTTTCTTT. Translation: CASTGAGPEAFF. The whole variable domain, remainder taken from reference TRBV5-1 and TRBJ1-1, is KAGVTQTPRYLIKTRGQQVTLSCSPISGHRSVSWYQQTPGQGLQFLFEYFSETQRNKGNFPGRFSGRQFSNSRSEMNVSTLELGDSALYLCASTGAGPEAFFGQGTRLTVV.

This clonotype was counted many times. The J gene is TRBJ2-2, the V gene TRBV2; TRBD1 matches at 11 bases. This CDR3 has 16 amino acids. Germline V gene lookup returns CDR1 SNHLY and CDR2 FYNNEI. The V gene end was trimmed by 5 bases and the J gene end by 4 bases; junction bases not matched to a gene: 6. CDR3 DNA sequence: TGTGCCAGCAGTCCCCCGGGACAGGGGGGCACCGGGGAGCTGTTTTTT. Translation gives CASSPPGQGGTGELFF.

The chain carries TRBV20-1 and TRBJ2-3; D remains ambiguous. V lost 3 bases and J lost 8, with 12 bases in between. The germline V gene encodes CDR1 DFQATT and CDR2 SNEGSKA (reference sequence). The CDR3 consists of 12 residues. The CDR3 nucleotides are TGCAGTGCTAGTCTCGGAGTGGGTACGCAGTATTTT. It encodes CSASLGVGTQYF.

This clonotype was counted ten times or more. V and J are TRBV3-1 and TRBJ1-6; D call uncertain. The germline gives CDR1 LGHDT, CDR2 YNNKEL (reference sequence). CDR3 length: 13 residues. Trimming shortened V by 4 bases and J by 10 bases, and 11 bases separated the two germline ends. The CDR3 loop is CASSLGGSSPLHF. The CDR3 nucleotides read TGTGCCAGCAGCCTCGGTGGGAGCTCACCCCTCCACTTT. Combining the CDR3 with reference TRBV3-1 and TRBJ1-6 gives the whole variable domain DTAVSQTPKYLVTQMGNDKSIKCEQNLGHDTMYWYKQDSKKFLKIMFSYNNKELIINETVPNRFSPKSPDKAHLNLHINSLELGDSAVYFCASSLGGSSPLHFGNGTRLTVT.

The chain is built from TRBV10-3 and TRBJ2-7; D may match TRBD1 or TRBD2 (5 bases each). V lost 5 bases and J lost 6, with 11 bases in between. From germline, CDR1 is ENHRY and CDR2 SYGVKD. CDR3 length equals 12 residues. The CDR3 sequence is CAISSGTGEQYF. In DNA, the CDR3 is TGTGCCATCAGTTCGGGGACGGGCGAGCAGTACTTC.

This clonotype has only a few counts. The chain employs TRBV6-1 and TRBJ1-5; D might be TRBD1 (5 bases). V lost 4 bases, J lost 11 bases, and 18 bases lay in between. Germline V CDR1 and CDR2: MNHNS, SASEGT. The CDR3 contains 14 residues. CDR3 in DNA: TGTGCCAGCAGTGTTGAGGACACCCTTATGGCCCAGCATTTT. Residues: CASSVEDTLMAQHF.

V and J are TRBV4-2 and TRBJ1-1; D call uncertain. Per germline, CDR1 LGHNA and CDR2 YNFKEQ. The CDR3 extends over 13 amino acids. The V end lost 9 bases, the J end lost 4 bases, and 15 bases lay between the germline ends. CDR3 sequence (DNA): TGTGCCAGTTCGGAGGAGAGTGGCACTGAAGCTTTCTTT. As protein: CASSEESGTEAFF.

The DNA of the CDR3 is TGTGCCAGCAGCTTAGTACCCCGGGCTGGGGCCAACGTCCTGACTTTC. This codes for CASSLVPRAGANVLTF. V and J are TRBV11-1 and TRBJ2-6; no definite D call. CDR3 length: 16 amino acids. Germline V lookup: CDR1 SGHAT, CDR2 FQDESV (reference sequence). Trimming left V 1 base short and J 2 bases short, with 9 bases between.

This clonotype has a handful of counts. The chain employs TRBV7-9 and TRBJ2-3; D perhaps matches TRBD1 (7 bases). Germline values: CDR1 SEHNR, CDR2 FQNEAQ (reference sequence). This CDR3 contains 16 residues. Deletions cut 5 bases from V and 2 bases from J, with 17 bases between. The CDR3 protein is CASSPRRGQITDTQYF. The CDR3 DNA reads TGTGCCAGCAGCCCTCGGAGGGGACAGATCACAGATACGCAGTATTTT.

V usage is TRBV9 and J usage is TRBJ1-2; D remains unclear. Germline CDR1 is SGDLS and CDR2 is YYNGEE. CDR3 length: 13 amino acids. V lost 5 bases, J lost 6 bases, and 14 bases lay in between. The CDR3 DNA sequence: TGTGCCAGCAGTGGAACGACCACGGATGGCTACACCTTC. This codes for CASSGTTTDGYTF. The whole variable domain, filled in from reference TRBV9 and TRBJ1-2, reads DSGVTQTPKHLITATGQRVTLRCSPRSGDLSVYWYQQSLDQGLQFLIQYYNGEERAKGNILERFSAQQFPDLHSELNLSSLELGDSALYFCASSGTTTDGYTFGSGTRLTVV.

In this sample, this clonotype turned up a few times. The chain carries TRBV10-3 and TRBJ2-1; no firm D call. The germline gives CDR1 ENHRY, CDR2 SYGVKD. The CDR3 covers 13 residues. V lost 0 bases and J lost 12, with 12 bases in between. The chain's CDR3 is CAISESMEIAQFF. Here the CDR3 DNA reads TGTGCCATCAGTGAGTCGATGGAGATTGCGCAGTTCTTC.

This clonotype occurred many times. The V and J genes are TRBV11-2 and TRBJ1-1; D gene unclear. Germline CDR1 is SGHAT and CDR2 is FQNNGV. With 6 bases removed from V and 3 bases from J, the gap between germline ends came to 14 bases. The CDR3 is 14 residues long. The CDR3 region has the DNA TGTGCCAGCAGGTATGCTCTTACGGACACTGAAGCTTTCTTT. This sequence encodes CASRYALTDTEAFF.

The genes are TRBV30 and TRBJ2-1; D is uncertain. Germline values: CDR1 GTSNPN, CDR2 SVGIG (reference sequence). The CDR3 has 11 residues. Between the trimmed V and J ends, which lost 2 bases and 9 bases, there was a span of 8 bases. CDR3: CAWSSGGEQFF. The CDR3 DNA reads TGTGCCTGGAGTTCGGGCGGTGAGCAGTTCTTC.

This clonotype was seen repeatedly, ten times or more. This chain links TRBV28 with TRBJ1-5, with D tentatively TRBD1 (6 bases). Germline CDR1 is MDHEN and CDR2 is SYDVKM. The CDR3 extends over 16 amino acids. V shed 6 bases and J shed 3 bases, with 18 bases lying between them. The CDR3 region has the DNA TGTGCCAGCAGCCGAGGGGGGCAGGCGAACAATCAGCCCCAGCATTTT. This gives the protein CASSRGGQANNQPQHF.